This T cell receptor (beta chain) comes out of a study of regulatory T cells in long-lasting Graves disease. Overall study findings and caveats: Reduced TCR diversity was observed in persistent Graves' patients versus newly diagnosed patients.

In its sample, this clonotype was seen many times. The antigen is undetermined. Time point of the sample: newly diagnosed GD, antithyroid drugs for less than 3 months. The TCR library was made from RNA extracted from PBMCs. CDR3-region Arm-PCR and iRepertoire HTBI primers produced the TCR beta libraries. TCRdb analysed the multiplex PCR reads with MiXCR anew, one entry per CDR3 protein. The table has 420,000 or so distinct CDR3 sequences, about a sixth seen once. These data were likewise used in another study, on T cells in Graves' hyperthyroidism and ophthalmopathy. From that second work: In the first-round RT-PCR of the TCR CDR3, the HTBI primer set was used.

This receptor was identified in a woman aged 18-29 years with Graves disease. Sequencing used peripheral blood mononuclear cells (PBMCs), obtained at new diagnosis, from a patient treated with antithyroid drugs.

CDR3 nucleotides: TGTGCCAGCAGCGTAGACGGGGGGGCTGAAGCTTTCTTT. Its translation is CASSVDGGAEAFF. The chain uses TRBV9 and TRBJ1-1; D perhaps matches TRBD1 (5 bases). The CDR3 loop spans 13 amino acids. The V and J ends lost 0 bases and 6 bases respectively, with 9 bases between them. Germline lookup yields CDR1 SGDLS and CDR2 YYNGEE.